The 5 T cell receptor beta chains below were found in one sample sequenced in a study of shared clonotypes between healthy human individuals. The assay was immunoSEQ multiplex PCR, and TCRdb's table has in-frame clones only and misses some. The table records some 2.3 million clones, about 92% of them present only once. Material for sequencing was naive CD4+ T cells from PBMCs. The subset was: CD45RA+ positively selected. The receptors originated from a man aged 18 to 29 in good health. Some clones in this sample may be carry-over from other donors' samples.

The rearrangement uses TRBV4-1 and TRBJ2-7; D not certain. The CDR3 totals 18 residues. Between the trimmed V and J ends, which lost 2 bases and 4 bases, there was a span of 24 bases. Germline CDR1 MGHRA, CDR2 YSYEKL. The CDR3 DNA is TGCGCCAGCAGCCAACAGTGGGCGCAGCCACTGTTGGGTTACGAGCAGTACTTC. Protein: CASSQQWAQPLLGYEQYF.

The gene calls are TRBV7-8 and TRBJ1-1, with D tentatively TRBD1 (5 bases). Trimming removed 1 base at V and 3 bases at J, with 18 bases between. Germline-derived CDR1 and CDR2 are SGHVS and FQNEAQ. The CDR3 totals 17 residues. The CDR3 DNA sequence: TGTGCCAGCAGCTTAGAACTAGGGCAGGGAAGCGACACTGAAGCTTTCTTT. As protein: CASSLELGQGSDTEAFF.

J is TRBJ2-1 and V is TRBV9; possibly TRBD1 for D (5 bases). Germline lookup yields CDR1 SGDLS and CDR2 YYNGEE. CDR3 length: 15 amino acids. Trimming took off 3 bases at V and 0 bases at J, with 10 bases between the two ends. The CDR3 nucleotides read TGTGCCAGCAGCGAGGGGCGCGGCTCCTACAATGAGCAGTTCTTC. It specifies CASSEGRGSYNEQFF.

This chain uses TRBV7-9 with TRBJ2-2; D uncertain. Deletions cut 5 bases from V and 1 base from J, with 11 bases between. The CDR3 has 15 residues. From germline, CDR1 is SEHNR and CDR2 FQNEAQ (reference sequence). The CDR3 protein is CASSHTTRNTGELFF. The CDR3 DNA is TGTGCCAGCAGCCACACGACCAGGAACACCGGGGAGCTGTTTTTT.

Note on this clone: Other DNA sequences in this sample translate to the same CDR3. The V and J genes are TRBV9 and TRBJ2-2, with D hard to call. This CDR3 has 14 residues. With 5 bases removed from V and 1 base from J, the gap between germline ends came to 9 bases. Germline V lookup: CDR1 SGDLS, CDR2 YYNGEE. The CDR3 DNA sequence: TGTGCCAGCAGTGCTAGACAGAACACCGGGGAGCTGTTTTTT. The encoded protein is CASSARQNTGELFF.